The 9 T cell receptor beta chains in this list originate from one sample, sequenced in a study of early T cells in non-severe SARS-CoV-2 infection (dated by TCRdb to the early 2020s). Library construction relied on 5' RACE. Data came from a NextSeq 500. TCRdb reprocessing: public reads trimmed at Q25 with fastp, clones called with MiXCR, in-frame beta chains kept. CDR3 protein duplicates are merged, each entry listing the most common genes and DNA. The sample has approximately 49,000 distinct CDR3 sequences on record, 10% to 15% of them singletons. Clones ranked in the top ten supply roughly a tenth of the sample. Specimen: whole blood. The receptors originated from an adult who was a healthcare worker with PCR-confirmed SARS-CoV-2 infection or an uninfected control (not recorded which).

This clonotype was observed many times. This chain connects TRBV5-1 to TRBJ1-1, with D tentatively TRBD1 (5 bases). Trimming stripped 1 base from V and 0 bases from J, with 16 bases between. Looked up from germline, CDR1 is SGHRS and CDR2 is YFSETQ. The CDR3 has 17 amino acids. The CDR3 here is CASSLRDPAAMNTEAFF. DNA of the CDR3: TGCGCCAGCAGCTTGCGGGACCCCGCGGCTATGAACACTGAAGCTTTCTTT. The whole variable domain, remainder taken from reference TRBV5-1 and TRBJ1-1, is KAGVTQTPRYLIKTRGQQVTLSCSPISGHRSVSWYQQTPGQGLQFLFEYFSETQRNKGNFPGRFSGRQFSNSRSEMNVSTLELGDSALYLCASSLRDPAAMNTEAFFGQGTRLTVV.

The V and J genes are TRBV7-2 and TRBJ2-1; D ambiguous. This CDR3 is 15 amino acids long. Germline loops: CDR1 SGHTA, CDR2 FQGNSA. With 7 bases removed from V and 0 bases from J, the gap between germline ends came to 13 bases. For the CDR3, the DNA is TGTGCCAGCAACCTCAGAGCAGGCTCCTACAATGAGCAGTTCTTC. Translating gives CASNLRAGSYNEQFF.

The chain joins TRBV7-8 to TRBJ2-5, with TRBD2 matching 7 bases. The V gene end was trimmed by 3 bases and the J gene end by 6 bases; junction bases not matched to a gene: 10. From germline, CDR1 is SGHVS and CDR2 FQNEAQ. The CDR3 length is 15 residues. The CDR3 nucleotides read TGTGCCAGCAGCTTCCGAGCGGGAAAACGGAAGACCCAGTACTTC. Amino acid sequence: CASSFRAGKRKTQYF.

In its sample, this clonotype was seen many times. This chain links TRBV5-4 with TRBJ2-1; 10 bases are a match to TRBD1. The ends lost 2 bases at V and 2 bases at J; junction bases unmatched: 4. The CDR3 runs 16 residues. Germline V gene lookup returns CDR1 SGHNT and CDR2 YYREEE (reference sequence). This CDR3 reads CASSFIGTGAYNEQFF. CDR3 bases: TGTGCCAGCAGCTTTATCGGGACAGGGGCCTACAATGAGCAGTTCTTC.

The chain has TRBV7-2 and TRBJ2-1; D might be TRBD1 or TRBD2, each matching 6 bases. The CDR3 covers 15 residues. V was trimmed by 5 bases and J by 6 bases, leaving 17 bases between them. Germline loops: CDR1 SGHTA, CDR2 FQGNSA. The CDR3 loop reads CASSPGGQVRNEQFF. In DNA, the CDR3 is TGTGCCAGCAGCCCCGGGGGCCAGGTTCGCAATGAGCAGTTCTTC.

This clonotype has a count of ten or more. The chain links TRBV11-3 to TRBJ2-1, with 7 positions matching TRBD1. The CDR3 covers 16 residues. Germline CDR1 and CDR2: SGHNT and YENEEA. Trimming removed 4 bases from V and 6 bases from J; junction bases left unmatched: 12. The CDR3 sequence: CASSSTGRRQPNEQFF. The CDR3 region has the DNA TGTGCCAGCAGCTCGACAGGGCGAAGGCAGCCCAATGAGCAGTTCTTC.

This clonotype was seen repeatedly, ten times or more. This sequence joins TRBV10-3 and TRBJ2-1; 12 positions match TRBD2. The ends lost 6 bases at V and 9 bases at J; junction bases unmatched: 9. The CDR3 is 15 amino acids. Germline V gene data show CDR1 as ENHRY and CDR2 as SYGVKD. The DNA for the CDR3 is TGTGCCATCAGGGAGCTAGCGGGGGGGCTCGGTGAGCAGTTCTTC. It specifies CAIRELAGGLGEQFF.

At least ten counts were recorded for this clonotype. This chain links TRBV4-1 with TRBJ2-5; TRBD2 matches at 15 bases. Germline-derived CDR1 and CDR2 are MGHRA and YSYEKL. The V and J ends lost 0 bases and 2 bases, in that order; junction bases with no gene match: 4. There are 18 residues in the CDR3. CDR3 amino acids: CASSQDRGLAGGQETQYF. The CDR3 DNA follows: TGCGCCAGCAGCCAAGATCGGGGACTAGCGGGGGGACAAGAGACCCAGTACTTC.

This clonotype was seen ten or more times. V and J are TRBV7-2 and TRBJ1-2; weak D call: TRBD1 (6 bases). The germline gives CDR1 SGHTA, CDR2 FQGNSA. This CDR3 has 13 amino acids. The germline V and J ends were trimmed by 4 bases and 5 bases, with 11 bases remaining between them. The CDR3 DNA reads as TGTGCCAGCAGCTCCACAGGGACTTATGGCTACACCTTC. Its translation: CASSSTGTYGYTF.